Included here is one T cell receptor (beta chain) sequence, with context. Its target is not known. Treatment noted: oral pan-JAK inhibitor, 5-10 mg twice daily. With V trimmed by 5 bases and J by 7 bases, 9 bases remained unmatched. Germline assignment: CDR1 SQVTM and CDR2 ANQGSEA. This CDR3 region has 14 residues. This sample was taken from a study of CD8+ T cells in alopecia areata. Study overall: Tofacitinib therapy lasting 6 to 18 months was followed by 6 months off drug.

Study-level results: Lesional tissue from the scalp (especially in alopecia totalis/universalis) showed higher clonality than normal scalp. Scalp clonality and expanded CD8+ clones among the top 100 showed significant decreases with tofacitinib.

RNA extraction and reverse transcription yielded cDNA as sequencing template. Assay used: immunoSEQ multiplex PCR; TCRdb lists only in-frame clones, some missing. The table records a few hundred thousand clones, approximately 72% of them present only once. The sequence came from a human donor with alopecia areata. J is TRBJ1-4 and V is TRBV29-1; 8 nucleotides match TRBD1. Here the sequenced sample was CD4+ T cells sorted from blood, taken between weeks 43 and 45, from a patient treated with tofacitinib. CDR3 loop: CSVLGRQGSEKLFF. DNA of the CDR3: TGCAGCGTTTTGGGTAGACAGGGGAGTGAAAAACTGTTTTTT.